This is a list of T cell receptor beta chains from one sample in a study of T cells in Graves' hyperthyroidism and ophthalmopathy. TCRdb reprocessed the multiplex PCR reads via MiXCR and lists one record per CDR3 protein. The table includes 300,000 to 450,000 distinct CDR3 sequences, 13% detected once. The sequenced sample was blood. The origin of the receptors is a man aged 30 to 39 with Graves' hyperthyroidism that later progressed to Graves' ophthalmopathy. Each CDR3 is given with its conserved first and last residue. D genes are given only for firm matches. A row's size may be missing; if present it is once, few, many or a size class.

j_call	d_call	v_call	clone_size	cdr3_nt	cdr3_aa
TRBJ1-4	-	TRBV10-3	many	TGTGCCATCAGTGAACGCAACGGAGATAATGAAAAACTGTTTTTT	CAISERNGDNEKLFF
TRBJ2-2	TRBD2	TRBV6-1	many	TGTGCCAGCACCCCCGGACTAGCGGGGGAGGACACCGGGGAGCTGTTTTTT	CASTPGLAGEDTGELFF
TRBJ2-1	TRBD1	TRBV5-1	few	TGCGCCAGCAGCGTGACGGACAGGGCCAGTGAGCAGTTCTTC	CASSVTDRASEQFF
TRBJ1-3	-	TRBV28	few	TGTGCCAGCAGGCAGGTCCCTTACTCTGGAAACACCATATATTTT	CASRQVPYSGNTIYF
TRBJ1-6	-	TRBV12-3/TRBV12-4	few	TGTGCCAGCAGTCGAGGACGGTATAATTCACCCCTCCACTTT	CASSRGRYNSPLHF
TRBJ1-6	-	TRBV28	few	TGTGCCAGCAACACCCATCAGGTTTCCTATAATTCACCCCTCCACTTT	CASNTHQVSYNSPLHF
TRBJ2-1	TRBD2	TRBV3-1	few	TGTGCCAGCAGCGAAAAGGCGGGGGGGATCGCCTACAATGAGCAGTTCTTC	CASSEKAGGIAYNEQFF
TRBJ1-1	-	TRBV7-9	many	TGTGCCAGCAGCCATCTCTGGGCAGGGCCGAACACTGAAGCTTTCTTT	CASSHLWAGPNTEAFF
TRBJ2-7	-	TRBV7-3	-	TGTGCCAGCAGCTTAACGGCAGGGAGCACCTACGAGCAGTACTTC	CASSLTAGSTYEQYF
TRBJ1-1	-	TRBV5-1	-	TGCGCCAGCAGCATCCAGGGGAGCACTAAAGCTTTCTTT	CASSIQGSTKAFF
TRBJ1-4	-	TRBV18	once	TGTGCCAGCTCACAACAAAATGAAAAACTGTTTTTT	CASSQQNEKLFF
TRBJ1-2	-	TRBV3-1	many	TGTGCCAGCAGCCAAGTTGGGGGGAACTATGGCTACACCTTC	CASSQVGGNYGYTF
TRBJ2-1	-	TRBV20-1	-	TGCAGTGCTCCGAAACTAGGAACCAATGAGCAGTTCTTC	CSAPKLGTNEQFF
TRBJ1-4	-	TRBV20-1	many	TGCAGTGCTAGAGTAGGGAAAAATGAAAAACTGTTTTTT	CSARVGKNEKLFF
TRBJ2-7	TRBD1	TRBV2	few	TGTGCCAGCAGTGAAGGCCCGACGGAAGGCAGGGGGACCTCCTACGAGCAGTACTTC	CASSEGPTEGRGTSYEQYF
TRBJ1-2	-	TRBV28	many	TGTGCCAGCAGTCCATGGGGACTGGCCCAGCGTTATAGCAACTATGGCTACACCTTC	CASSPWGLAQRYSNYGYTF
TRBJ2-3	-	TRBV3-1	many	TGTGCCAGCAGGTCCTACCGGGACCACTCAGATACGCAGTATTTT	CASRSYRDHSDTQYF
TRBJ2-3	TRBD1	TRBV12-3/TRBV12-4	few	TGTGCCAGCACTTGGGGACAGTCCAGCACAGATACGCAGTATTTT	CASTWGQSSTDTQYF
TRBJ1-1	-	TRBV9	many	TGTGCCAGCAGCGTAGGAGGGTACCAAATGAACACTGAAGCTTTCTTT	CASSVGGYQMNTEAFF
TRBJ2-5	TRBD2	TRBV20-1	many	TGCAGTGCTTGGACTAGCGGGGGGGAGACCCAGTACTTC	CSAWTSGGETQYF